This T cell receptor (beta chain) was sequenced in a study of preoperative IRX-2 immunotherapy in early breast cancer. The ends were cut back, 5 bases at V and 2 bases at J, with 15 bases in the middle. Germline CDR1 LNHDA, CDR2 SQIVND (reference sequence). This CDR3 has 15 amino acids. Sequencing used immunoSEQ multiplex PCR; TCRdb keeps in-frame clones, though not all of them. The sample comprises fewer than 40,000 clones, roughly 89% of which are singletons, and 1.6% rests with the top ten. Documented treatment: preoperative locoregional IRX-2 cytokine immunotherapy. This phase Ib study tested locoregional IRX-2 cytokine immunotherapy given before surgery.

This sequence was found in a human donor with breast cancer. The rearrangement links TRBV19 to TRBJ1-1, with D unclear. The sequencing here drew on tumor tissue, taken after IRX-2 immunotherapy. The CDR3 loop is CASSWGVGKNTEAFF. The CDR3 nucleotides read TGTGCCAGTAGTTGGGGAGTAGGGAAAAACACTGAAGCTTTCTTT.